The clone carrying this TCR beta chain was seen only a few times. Its specificity is not known. Here immunoSEQ multiplex PCR was the method, and the copy in TCRdb shows in-frame clones only, minus some. The table includes roughly 56,000 clones, roughly 82% detected once. CDR1 and CDR2 from the germline V gene are LNHDA and SQIVND (reference sequence). Trimming stripped 5 bases from V and 2 bases from J, with 6 bases between. The CDR3 is made up of 12 amino acids. This entry comes from a study of OX40 agonist ivuxolimab in advanced cancers. General observations from the study: Among the lowest peripheral clonal expansion occurred in 0.1-3.0 mg/kg partial responders.

Any history of autoimmune disease or systemic immunosuppression disqualified patients. The sample was CD4+ or CD8+ T cells sorted from blood, taken in a trial of the OX40 agonist ivuxolimab. The chain combines TRBV19 with TRBJ1-2; D is unresolved. The receptor was derived from an adult with an advanced solid tumor such as melanoma, head and neck, liver or kidney cancer. The CDR3 spells CASSLANYGYTF. The CDR3 region has the DNA TGTGCCAGTAGTCTGGCCAACTATGGCTACACCTTC.